This TCR beta chain comes out of a study of tumor-infiltrating lymphocytes in primary liver carcinoma. General observations from the study: Found in all five tumor regions were only about 7.5-25% of top clones.

Co-extraction of RNA and DNA was performed on about 19-31 mg of unsorted bulk tissue. Worth noting for this clonotype: What it binds is not known.

Making TCR beta cDNA involved 400 to 600 ng total RNA and a constant-region primer. Amplification in three nested multiplex PCR rounds with slightly modified ARM-PCR gave rise to TCR beta libraries. In the first two PCR rounds, TRBV1-TRBV30 forward primers were paired with a C-beta reverse primer, and each round lasted roughly 9 cycles. Using its own MiXCR run on the multiplex PCR reads, TCRdb lists one record per CDR3 protein. The profile covers more than 95,000 distinct CDR3 sequences, with 60% to 75% appearing a single time and 8.4% taken by the ten largest. CDR1 SQVTM and CDR2 ANQGSEA come from the germline V gene. The length of the CDR3 is 14 residues. Trimming cost V 8 bases and J 9 bases; bases outside gene matches: 13.

This TCR was recovered from an older woman with primary liver carcinoma and hepatitis B virus infection. The chain carries TRBV29-1 and TRBJ2-1; 10 nucleotides line up with TRBD1. Sequenced: liver tumor tissue from sampling region 3. Subset denoted: tumor region T3, left-lateral pole. The CDR3 DNA follows: TGCAGCATTATTTCGGACAGGGGGAGGAGTGAGCAGTTCTTC. Translating it yields CSIISDRGRSEQFF.